This is a list of T cell receptor beta chains from one sample in a study of T cells in Graves' hyperthyroidism and ophthalmopathy. MiXCR was run by TCRdb on the multiplex PCR reads, yielding one entry per CDR3 protein. The sample lists 550,000 to 600,000 distinct CDR3 sequences, approximately 15% occurring once. The material sequenced was blood. The origin of the receptors is a woman aged 18-29 years with Graves' ophthalmopathy. CDR3s include the opening cysteine and the closing phenylalanine or tryptophan. D genes are given only for firm matches. Part of the rows lack a size; the others show once, few, many or a class for expanded clones.

size: many
V: TRBV10-3
J: TRBJ2-5
D: -
DNA: TGTGCCATCAGTGATGGGCGCCCCGTCGGCCAGGCCCAGTACTTC
CDR3: CAISDGRPVGQAQYF

size: -
V: TRBV7-6
J: TRBJ2-5
D: -
DNA: TGTGCCAGCAGCGCGGAATGGGAGACCCAGTACTTC
CDR3: CASSAEWETQYF

size: many
V: TRBV2
J: TRBJ1-5
D: -
DNA: TGTGCCAGCATCGAGGGGCAGGTCAATCAGCCCCAGCATTTT
CDR3: CASIEGQVNQPQHF

size: many
V: TRBV11-3
J: TRBJ2-3
D: -
DNA: TGTGCCAGCAGCTCGATTGACAGCTACACAGATACGCAGTATTTT
CDR3: CASSSIDSYTDTQYF

size: many
V: TRBV2
J: TRBJ1-1
D: -
DNA: TGTGCCAGCAGAGCACAGGGTAACCCAAACACTGAAGCTTTCTTT
CDR3: CASRAQGNPNTEAFF

size: many
V: TRBV19
J: TRBJ2-7
D: TRBD1
DNA: TGTGCCAGTAGTCTCCGGACAGGGGTCAGGAACGAGCAGTACTTC
CDR3: CASSLRTGVRNEQYF

size: -
V: TRBV6-6
J: TRBJ2-3
D: -
DNA: TGTGCCAGCAGTTACCAGCGACGCACAGATACGCAGTATTTT
CDR3: CASSYQRRTDTQYF

size: many
V: TRBV19
J: TRBJ2-7
D: -
DNA: TGTGCCAGTAGTATGTGGGCCCTGTCCTACGAGCAGTACTTC
CDR3: CASSMWALSYEQYF

size: many
V: TRBV12-3/TRBV12-4
J: TRBJ2-7
D: -
DNA: TGTGCCAGCAGTTTTAGGTGGCAGGGTGTCGACGAGCAGTACTTC
CDR3: CASSFRWQGVDEQYF

size: -
V: TRBV27
J: TRBJ1-3
D: -
DNA: TGTGCCAGCAGTTTATCCCCCGACTCTGGAAACACCATATATTTT
CDR3: CASSLSPDSGNTIYF

size: many
V: TRBV12-3/TRBV12-4
J: TRBJ1-1
D: -
DNA: TGTGCCAGCACCTCTACAGGGAAAAACACTGAAGCTTTCTTT
CDR3: CASTSTGKNTEAFF

size: few
V: TRBV6-1
J: TRBJ2-6
D: -
DNA: TGTGCCAGCCGCCCGACAGGAGGAATTGCTGGGGCCAACGTCCTGACTTTC
CDR3: CASRPTGGIAGANVLTF

size: many
V: TRBV12-3/TRBV12-4
J: TRBJ2-3
D: -
DNA: TGTGCCAGCAGTTTAATGGGGGCCAGCACAGATACGCAGTATTTT
CDR3: CASSLMGASTDTQYF

size: -
V: TRBV11-3
J: TRBJ2-4
D: -
DNA: TGTGCCAGCAGTCAAAGACGGCAGGGCTTAGCCAAAAACATTCAGTACTTC
CDR3: CASSQRRQGLAKNIQYF

size: -
V: TRBV18
J: TRBJ1-1
D: -
DNA: TGTGCCAGCTCAAAACGGGGGGACGCCGGGGGGGCTTTCTTT
CDR3: CASSKRGDAGGAFF

size: many
V: TRBV28
J: TRBJ2-1
D: TRBD1
DNA: TGTGCCAGCAGCTCCTCTGGGACAGGGTACAATGAGCAGTTCTTC
CDR3: CASSSSGTGYNEQFF

size: -
V: TRBV28
J: TRBJ2-3
D: TRBD2
DNA: TGTGCCAGCAGTTCGACCCGGGAGGGCGGGTACACAGATACGCAGTATTTT
CDR3: CASSSTREGGYTDTQYF

size: -
V: TRBV27
J: TRBJ2-3
D: TRBD2
DNA: TGTGCCAGCAGTTTACTCCAAACTAGCGGGGTAGAGGTTCGGGTTACAGATACGCAGTATTTT
CDR3: CASSLLQTSGVEVRVTDTQYF

size: many
V: TRBV6-1
J: TRBJ2-6
D: -
DNA: TGTGCCAGCAGTGAGAGACCGGCCTCTGGGGCCAACGTCCTGACTTTC
CDR3: CASSERPASGANVLTF

size: -
V: TRBV6-1
J: TRBJ1-3
D: -
DNA: TGTGCCAGCAGTTTGACAGGAGATGCGCCCATATATTTT
CDR3: CASSLTGDAPIYF

size: many
V: TRBV6-2/TRBV6-3
J: TRBJ2-2
D: TRBD1
DNA: TGTGCCAGCAGTCCCGGGACAGGGAAAGACACCGGGGAGCTGTTTTTT
CDR3: CASSPGTGKDTGELFF

size: many
V: TRBV6-1
J: TRBJ2-6
D: -
DNA: TGTGCCAGCAGTACAGAGGGTGGGGCCAACGTCCTGACTTTC
CDR3: CASSTEGGANVLTF